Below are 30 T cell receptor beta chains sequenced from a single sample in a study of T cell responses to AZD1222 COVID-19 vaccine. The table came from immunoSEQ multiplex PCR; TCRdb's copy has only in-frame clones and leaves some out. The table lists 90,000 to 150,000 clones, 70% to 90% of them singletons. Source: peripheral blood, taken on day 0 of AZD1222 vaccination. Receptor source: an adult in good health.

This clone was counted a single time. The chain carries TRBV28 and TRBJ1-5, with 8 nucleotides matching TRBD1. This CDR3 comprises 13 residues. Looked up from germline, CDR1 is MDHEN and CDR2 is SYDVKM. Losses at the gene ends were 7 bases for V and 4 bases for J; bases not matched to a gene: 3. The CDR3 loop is CASTRQGNQPQHF. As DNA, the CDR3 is TGTGCCAGCACTAGACAGGGGAATCAGCCCCAGCATTTT.

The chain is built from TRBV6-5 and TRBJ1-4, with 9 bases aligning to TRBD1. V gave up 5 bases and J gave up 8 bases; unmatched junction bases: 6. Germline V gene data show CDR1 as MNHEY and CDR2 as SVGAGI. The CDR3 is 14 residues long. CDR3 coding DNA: TGTGCCAGCAGTAACAGGGGGCGAGAAGAAAAACTGTTTTTT. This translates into CASSNRGREEKLFF.

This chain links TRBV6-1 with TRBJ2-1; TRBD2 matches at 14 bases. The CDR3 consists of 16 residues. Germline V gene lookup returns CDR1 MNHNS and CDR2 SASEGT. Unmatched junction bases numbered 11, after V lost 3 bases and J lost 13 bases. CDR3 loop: CASSERGGTSGSGQFF. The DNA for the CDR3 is TGTGCCAGCAGTGAGCGCGGCGGGACTAGCGGGAGTGGACAGTTCTTC.

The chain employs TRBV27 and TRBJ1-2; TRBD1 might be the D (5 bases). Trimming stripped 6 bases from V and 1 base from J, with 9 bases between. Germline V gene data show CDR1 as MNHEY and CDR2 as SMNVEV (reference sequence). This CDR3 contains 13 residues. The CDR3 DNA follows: TGTGCCAGCAGGTTGACAGATAACTATGGCTACACCTTC. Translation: CASRLTDNYGYTF.

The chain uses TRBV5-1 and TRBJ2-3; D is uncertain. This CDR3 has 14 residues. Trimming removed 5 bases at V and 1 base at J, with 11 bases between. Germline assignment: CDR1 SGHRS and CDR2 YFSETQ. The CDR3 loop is CASSRGEGTDTQYF. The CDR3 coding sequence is TGCGCCAGCAGTAGAGGAGAGGGCACAGATACGCAGTATTTT.

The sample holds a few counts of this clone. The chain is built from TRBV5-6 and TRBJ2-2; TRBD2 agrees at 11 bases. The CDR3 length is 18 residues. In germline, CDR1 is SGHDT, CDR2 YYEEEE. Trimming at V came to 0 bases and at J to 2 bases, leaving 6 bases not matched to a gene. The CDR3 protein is CASSLGLAGGYNTGELFF. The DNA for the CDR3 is TGTGCCAGCAGCTTGGGGCTAGCGGGAGGCTATAACACCGGGGAGCTGTTTTTT.

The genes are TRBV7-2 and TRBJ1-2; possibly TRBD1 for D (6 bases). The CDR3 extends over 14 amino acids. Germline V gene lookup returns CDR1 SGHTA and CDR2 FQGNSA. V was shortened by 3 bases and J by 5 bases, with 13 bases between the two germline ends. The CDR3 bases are TGTGCCAGCAGCTTCCGTCTCAGGGGTTATGGCTACACCTTC. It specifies CASSFRLRGYGYTF.

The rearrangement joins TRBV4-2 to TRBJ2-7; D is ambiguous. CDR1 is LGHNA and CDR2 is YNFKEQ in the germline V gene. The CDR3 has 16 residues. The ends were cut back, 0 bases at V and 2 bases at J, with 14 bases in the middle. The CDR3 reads CASSQDGRSSAYEQYF. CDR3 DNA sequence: TGTGCCAGCAGCCAAGATGGGCGGTCTAGTGCCTACGAGCAGTACTTC.

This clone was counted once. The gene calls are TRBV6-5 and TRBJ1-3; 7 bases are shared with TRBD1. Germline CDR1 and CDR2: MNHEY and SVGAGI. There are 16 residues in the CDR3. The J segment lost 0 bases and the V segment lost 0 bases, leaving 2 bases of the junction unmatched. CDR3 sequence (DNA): TGTGCCAGCAGTTACTCGACAGGGATCTCTGGAAACACCATATATTTT. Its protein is CASSYSTGISGNTIYF.

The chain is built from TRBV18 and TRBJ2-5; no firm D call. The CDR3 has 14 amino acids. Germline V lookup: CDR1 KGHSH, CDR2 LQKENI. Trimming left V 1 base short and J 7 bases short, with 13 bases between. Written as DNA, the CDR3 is TGTGCCAGCTCACCACTCGAAAGCCCTGGGACCCAGTACTTC. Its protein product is CASSPLESPGTQYF.

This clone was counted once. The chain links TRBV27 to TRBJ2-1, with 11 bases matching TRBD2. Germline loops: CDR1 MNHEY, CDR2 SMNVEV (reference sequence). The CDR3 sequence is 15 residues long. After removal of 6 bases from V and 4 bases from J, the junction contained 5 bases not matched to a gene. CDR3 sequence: CASRTGTSGYNEQFF. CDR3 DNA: TGTGCCAGCAGGACCGGGACTAGCGGTTACAATGAGCAGTTCTTC.

DNA for the CDR3: TGTGCCTGGAGTTGGAGAGTAGGGGGCAATGAGCAGTTCTTC. This gives the protein CAWSWRVGGNEQFF. The chain carries TRBV30 and TRBJ2-1, with D possibly being TRBD1 (6 bases). This CDR3 spans 14 amino acids. The germline V gene has CDR1 GTSNPN and CDR2 SVGIG (reference sequence). V lost 2 bases and J 6 bases, leaving 14 bases between the germline ends.

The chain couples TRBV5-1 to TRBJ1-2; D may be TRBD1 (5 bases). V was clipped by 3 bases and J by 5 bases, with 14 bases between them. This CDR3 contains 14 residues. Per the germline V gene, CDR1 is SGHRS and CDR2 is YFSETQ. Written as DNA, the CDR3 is TGCGCCAGCAGCTCGGGGCCAGGGTCATATGGCTACACCTTC. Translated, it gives CASSSGPGSYGYTF. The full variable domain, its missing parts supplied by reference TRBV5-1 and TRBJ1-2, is KAGVTQTPRYLIKTRGQQVTLSCSPISGHRSVSWYQQTPGQGLQFLFEYFSETQRNKGNFPGRFSGRQFSNSRSEMNVSTLELGDSALYLCASSSGPGSYGYTFGSGTRLTVV.

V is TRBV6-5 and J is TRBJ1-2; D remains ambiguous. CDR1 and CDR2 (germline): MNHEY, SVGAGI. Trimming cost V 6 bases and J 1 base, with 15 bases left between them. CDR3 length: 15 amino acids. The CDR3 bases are TGTGCCAGCAGCCCCAGCGAGAACCTTAACTATGGCTACACCTTC. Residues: CASSPSENLNYGYTF.

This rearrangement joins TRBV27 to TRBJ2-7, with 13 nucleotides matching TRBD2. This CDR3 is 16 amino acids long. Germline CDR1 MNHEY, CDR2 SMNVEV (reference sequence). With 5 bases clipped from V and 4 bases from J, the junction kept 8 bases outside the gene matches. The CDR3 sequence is CASSLQLAGGLYEQYF. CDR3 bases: TGTGCCAGCAGTCTTCAACTAGCGGGGGGGCTGTACGAGCAGTACTTC.

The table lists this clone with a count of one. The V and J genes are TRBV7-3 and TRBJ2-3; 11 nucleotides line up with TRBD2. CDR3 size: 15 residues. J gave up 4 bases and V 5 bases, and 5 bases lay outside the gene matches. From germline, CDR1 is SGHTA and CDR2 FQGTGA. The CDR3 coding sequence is TGTGCCAGCAGCCCTAGCGGGGGGTGGGCAGATACGCAGTATTTT. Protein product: CASSPSGGWADTQYF.

The DNA of the CDR3 is TGTGCCAGTAGTCTGAGCGGGGGGCCGTACAATGAGCAGTTCTTC. Encoded protein: CASSLSGGPYNEQFF. This chain links TRBV19 with TRBJ2-1, with 9 bases matching TRBD2. The V gene's germline CDR1 is LNHDA and CDR2 SQIVND (reference sequence). V shed 5 bases, J shed 4 bases, and the junction held 6 bases outside the gene matches. This CDR3 has 15 residues.

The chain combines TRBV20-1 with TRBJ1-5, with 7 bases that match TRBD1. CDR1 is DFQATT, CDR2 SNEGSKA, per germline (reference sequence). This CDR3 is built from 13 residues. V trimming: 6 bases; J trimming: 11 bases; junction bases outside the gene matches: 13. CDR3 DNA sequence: TGCAGTGCGAGTGGACAGGCACTTGGGGCCCAGCATTTT. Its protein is CSASGQALGAQHF.

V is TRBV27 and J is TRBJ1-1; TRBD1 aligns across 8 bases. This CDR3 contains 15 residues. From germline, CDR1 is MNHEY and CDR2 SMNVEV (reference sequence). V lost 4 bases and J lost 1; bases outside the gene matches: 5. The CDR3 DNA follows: TGTGCCAGCAGTTCCTGGGACAGGAGGAACACTGAAGCTTTCTTT. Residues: CASSSWDRRNTEAFF.

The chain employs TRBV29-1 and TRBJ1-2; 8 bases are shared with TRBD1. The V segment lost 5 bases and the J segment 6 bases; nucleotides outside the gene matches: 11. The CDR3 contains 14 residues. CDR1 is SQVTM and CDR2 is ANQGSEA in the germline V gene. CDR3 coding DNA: TGCAGCGTTTATGGACAGGGCACTTGGGATGGCTACACCTTC. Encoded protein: CSVYGQGTWDGYTF.

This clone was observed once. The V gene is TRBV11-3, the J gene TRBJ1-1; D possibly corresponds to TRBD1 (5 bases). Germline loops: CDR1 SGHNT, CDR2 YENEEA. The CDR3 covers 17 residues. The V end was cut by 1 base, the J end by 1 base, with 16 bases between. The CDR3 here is CASSLGGGRDTNTEAFF. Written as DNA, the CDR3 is TGTGCCAGCAGCTTAGGGGGGGGACGGGATACGAACACTGAAGCTTTCTTT. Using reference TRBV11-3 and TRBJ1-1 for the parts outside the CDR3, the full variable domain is EAGVVQSPRYKIIEKKQPVAFWCNPISGHNTLYWYLQNLGQGPELLIRYENEEAVDDSQLPKDRFSAERLKGVDSTLKIQPAELGDSAVYLCASSLGGGRDTNTEAFFGQGTRLTVV.

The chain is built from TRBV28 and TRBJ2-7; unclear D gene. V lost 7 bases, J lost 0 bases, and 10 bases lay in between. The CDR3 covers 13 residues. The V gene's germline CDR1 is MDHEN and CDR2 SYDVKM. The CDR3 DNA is TGTGCCAGCATACCCTGGGGCTCCTACGAGCAGTACTTC. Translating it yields CASIPWGSYEQYF.

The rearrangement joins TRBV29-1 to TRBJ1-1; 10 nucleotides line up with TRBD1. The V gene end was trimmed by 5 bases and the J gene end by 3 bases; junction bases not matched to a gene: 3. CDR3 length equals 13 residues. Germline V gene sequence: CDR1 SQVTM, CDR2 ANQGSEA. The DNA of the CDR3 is TGCAGCGTTTGGGACAGGGGCCACACTGAAGCTTTCTTT. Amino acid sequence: CSVWDRGHTEAFF. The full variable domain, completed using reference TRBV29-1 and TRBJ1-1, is SAVISQKPSRDICQRGTSLTIQCQVDSQVTMMFWYRQQPGQSLTLIATANQGSEATYESGFVIDKFPISRPNLTFSTLTVSNMSPEDSSIYLCSVWDRGHTEAFFGQGTRLTVV.

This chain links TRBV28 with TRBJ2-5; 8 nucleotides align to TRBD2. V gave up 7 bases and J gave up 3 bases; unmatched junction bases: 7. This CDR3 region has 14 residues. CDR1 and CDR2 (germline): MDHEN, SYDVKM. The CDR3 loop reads CASKQAGAEETQYF. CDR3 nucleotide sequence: TGTGCCAGCAAACAAGCGGGAGCGGAAGAGACCCAGTACTTC. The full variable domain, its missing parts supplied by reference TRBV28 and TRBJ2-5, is DVKVTQSSRYLVKRTGEKVFLECVQDMDHENMFWYRQDPGLGLRLIYFSYDVKMKEKGDIPEGYSVSREKKERFSLILESASTNQTSMYLCASKQAGAEETQYFGPGTRLLVL.

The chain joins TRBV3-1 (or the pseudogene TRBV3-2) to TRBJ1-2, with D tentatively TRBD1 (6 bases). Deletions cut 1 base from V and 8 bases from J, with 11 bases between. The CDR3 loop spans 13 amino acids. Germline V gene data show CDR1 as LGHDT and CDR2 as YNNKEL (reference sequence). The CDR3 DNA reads TGTGCCAGCAGCCAAGTAGGGGGGAACGGCTACACCTTC. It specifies CASSQVGGNGYTF.

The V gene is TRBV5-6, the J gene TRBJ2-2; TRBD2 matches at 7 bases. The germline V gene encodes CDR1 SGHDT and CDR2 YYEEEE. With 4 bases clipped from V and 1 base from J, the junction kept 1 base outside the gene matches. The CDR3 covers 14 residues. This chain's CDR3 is CASSRGVNTGELFF. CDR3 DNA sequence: TGTGCCAGCAGCCGGGGGGTGAACACCGGGGAGCTGTTTTTT.

CDR3 protein: CSASGGGSTDTQYF. The CDR3 DNA sequence: TGCAGTGCTAGTGGGGGGGGTAGCACAGATACGCAGTATTTT. V gene TRBV20-1 combines with J gene TRBJ2-3, with TRBD2 matching over 7 bases. The CDR3 covers 14 residues. Looked up from germline, CDR1 is DFQATT and CDR2 is SNEGSKA (reference sequence). V dropped 3 bases and J dropped 0; count of bases not matched to a gene: 3.

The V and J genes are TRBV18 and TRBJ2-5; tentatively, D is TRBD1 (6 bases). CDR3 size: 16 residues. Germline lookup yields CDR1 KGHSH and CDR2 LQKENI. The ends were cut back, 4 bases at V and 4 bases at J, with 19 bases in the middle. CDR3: CASSLKRGPRGETQYF. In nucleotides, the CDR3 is TGTGCCAGCTCACTCAAGAGGGGCCCCAGGGGAGAGACCCAGTACTTC.

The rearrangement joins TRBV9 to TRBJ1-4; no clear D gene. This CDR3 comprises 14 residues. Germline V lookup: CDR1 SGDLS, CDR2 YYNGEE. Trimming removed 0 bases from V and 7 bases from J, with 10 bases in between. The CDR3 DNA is TGTGCCAGCAGCGTAGAGGGTGGCGGTGAAAAACTGTTTTTT. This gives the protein CASSVEGGGEKLFF.

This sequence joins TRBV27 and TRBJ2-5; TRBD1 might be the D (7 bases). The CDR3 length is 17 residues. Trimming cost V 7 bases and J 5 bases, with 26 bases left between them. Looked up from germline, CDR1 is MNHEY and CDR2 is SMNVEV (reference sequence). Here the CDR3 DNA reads TGTGCCAGCACTCCAGTAAGGGGGCCGACTAGGGGGGAGACCCAGTACTTC. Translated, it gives CASTPVRGPTRGETQYF.